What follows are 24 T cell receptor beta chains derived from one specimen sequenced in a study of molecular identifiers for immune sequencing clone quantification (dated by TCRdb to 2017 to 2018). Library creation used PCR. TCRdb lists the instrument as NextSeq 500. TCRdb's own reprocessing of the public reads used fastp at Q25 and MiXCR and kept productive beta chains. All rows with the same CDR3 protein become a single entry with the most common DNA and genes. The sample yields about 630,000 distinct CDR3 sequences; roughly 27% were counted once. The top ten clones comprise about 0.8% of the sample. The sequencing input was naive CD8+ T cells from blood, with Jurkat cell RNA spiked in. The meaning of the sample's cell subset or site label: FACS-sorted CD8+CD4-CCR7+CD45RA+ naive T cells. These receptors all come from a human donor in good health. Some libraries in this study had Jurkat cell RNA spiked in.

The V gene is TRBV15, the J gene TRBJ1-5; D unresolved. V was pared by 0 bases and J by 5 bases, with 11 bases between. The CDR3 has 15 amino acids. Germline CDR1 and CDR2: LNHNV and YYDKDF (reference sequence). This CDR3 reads CATSRERVSYQPQHF. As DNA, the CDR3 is TGTGCCACCAGCAGAGAAAGGGTTTCCTATCAGCCCCAGCATTTT.

The CDR3 reads CSARDRSTGWTNTEAFF. The CDR3 DNA is TGCAGTGCTAGAGATCGGTCAACAGGGTGGACGAACACTGAAGCTTTCTTT. The chain has TRBV20-1 and TRBJ1-1, with D tentatively TRBD1 (6 bases). This CDR3 has 17 amino acids. Trimming took 0 bases from V and 1 from J, leaving 18 bases between them. Looked up from germline, CDR1 is DFQATT and CDR2 is SNEGSKA (reference sequence).

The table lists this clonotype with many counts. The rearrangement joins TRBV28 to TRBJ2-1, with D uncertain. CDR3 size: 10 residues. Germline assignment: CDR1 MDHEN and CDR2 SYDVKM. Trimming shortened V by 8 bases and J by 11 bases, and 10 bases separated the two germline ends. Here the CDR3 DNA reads TGTGCCAGCGGTGCGAGGAAGCAGTTCTTC. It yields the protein CASGARKQFF.

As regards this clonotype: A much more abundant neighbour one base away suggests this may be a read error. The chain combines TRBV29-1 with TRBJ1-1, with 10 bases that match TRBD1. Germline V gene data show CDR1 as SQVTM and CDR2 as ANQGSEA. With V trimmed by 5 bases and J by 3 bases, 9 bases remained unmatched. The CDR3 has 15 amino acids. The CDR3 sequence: CSVKKTGGRDTEAFF. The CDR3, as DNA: TGCAGCGTTAAAAAGACAGGGGGCAGGGACACTGAAGCTTTCTTT.

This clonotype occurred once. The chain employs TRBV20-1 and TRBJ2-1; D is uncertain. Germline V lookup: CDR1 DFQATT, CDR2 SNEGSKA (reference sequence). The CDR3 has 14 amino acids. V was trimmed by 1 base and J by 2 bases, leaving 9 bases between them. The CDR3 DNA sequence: TGCAGTGCTAGAGGTGAACTGACCTACAATGAGCAGTTCTTC. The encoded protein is CSARGELTYNEQFF.

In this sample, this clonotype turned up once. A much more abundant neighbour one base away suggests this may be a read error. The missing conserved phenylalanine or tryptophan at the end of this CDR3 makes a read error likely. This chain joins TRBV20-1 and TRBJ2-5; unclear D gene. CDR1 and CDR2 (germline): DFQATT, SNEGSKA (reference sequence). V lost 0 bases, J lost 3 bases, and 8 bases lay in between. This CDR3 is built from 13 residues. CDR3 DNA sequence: TGCAGTGCTAGAGACGCAGCAGAAGAGACCCAGTACCTC. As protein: CSARDAAEETQYL.

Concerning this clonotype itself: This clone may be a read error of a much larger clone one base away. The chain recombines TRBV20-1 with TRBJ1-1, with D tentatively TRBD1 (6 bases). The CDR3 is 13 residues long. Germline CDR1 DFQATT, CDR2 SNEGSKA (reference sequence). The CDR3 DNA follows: TGCAGTGCGGCGGGGGGGCAGTCTACTGACGCTTTCTTT. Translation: CSAAGGQSTDAFF.

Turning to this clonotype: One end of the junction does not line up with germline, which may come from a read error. Written as DNA, the CDR3 is TGCAGCGTTGAGTGGGGGCCCAGCTCCTTCAATGAGCAGGTCTTC. Translated: CSVEWGPSSFNEQVF. This sequence joins TRBV29-1 and TRBJ2-1; D is perhaps TRBD1 (6 bases). The CDR3 consists of 15 residues. CDR1 is SQVTM and CDR2 is ANQGSEA in the germline V gene.

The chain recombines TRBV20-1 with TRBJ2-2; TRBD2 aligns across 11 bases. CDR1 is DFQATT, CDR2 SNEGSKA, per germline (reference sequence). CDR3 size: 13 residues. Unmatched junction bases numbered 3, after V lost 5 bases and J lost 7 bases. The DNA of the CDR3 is TGCAGTGCTCAACTAGCGGGAGTCGGGGAGCTGTTTTTT. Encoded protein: CSAQLAGVGELFF.

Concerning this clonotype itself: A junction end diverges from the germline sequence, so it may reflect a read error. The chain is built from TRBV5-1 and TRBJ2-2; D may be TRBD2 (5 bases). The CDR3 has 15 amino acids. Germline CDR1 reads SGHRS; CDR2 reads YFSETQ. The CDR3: CASSFRQANTGELCF. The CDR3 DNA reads TGCGCCAGCAGCTTTCGGCAGGCGAACACCGGGGAGCTGTGTTTT.

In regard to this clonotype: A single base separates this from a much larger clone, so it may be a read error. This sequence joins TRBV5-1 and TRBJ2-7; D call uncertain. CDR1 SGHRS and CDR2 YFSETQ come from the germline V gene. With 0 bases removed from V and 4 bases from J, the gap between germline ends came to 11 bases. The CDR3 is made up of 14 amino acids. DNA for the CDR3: TGCGCCAGCAGCTTGGACCTGGGTACTTACGAGCAGTACTTC. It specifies CASSLDLGTYEQYF.

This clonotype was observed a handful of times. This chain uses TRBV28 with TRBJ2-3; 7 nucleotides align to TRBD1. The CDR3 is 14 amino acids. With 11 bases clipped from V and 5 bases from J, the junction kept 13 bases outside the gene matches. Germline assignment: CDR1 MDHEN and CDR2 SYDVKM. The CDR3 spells CAVTETGLGDTQYF. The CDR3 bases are TGTGCCGTCACCGAGACAGGGCTTGGAGATACGCAGTATTTT.

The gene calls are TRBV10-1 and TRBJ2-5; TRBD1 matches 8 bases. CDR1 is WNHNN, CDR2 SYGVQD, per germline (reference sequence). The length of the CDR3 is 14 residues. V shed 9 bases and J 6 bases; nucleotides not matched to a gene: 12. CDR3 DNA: TGCGCCAGGTGGGGACAGGTGGGTTGGCAGACCCAGTACTTC. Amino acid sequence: CARWGQVGWQTQYF.

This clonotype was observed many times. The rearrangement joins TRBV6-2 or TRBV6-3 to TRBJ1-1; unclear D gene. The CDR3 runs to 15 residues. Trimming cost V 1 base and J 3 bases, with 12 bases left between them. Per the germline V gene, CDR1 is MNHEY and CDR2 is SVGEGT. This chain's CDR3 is CASSYFLGRHTEAFF. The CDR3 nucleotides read TGTGCCAGCAGTTACTTTCTGGGCAGACACACTGAAGCTTTCTTT.

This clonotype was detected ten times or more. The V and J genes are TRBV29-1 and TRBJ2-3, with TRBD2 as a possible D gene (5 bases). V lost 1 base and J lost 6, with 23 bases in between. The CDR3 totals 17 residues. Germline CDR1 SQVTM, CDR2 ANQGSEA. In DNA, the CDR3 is TGCAGCGTTGAAGCTCTCCTAGGGTCAGCGAGGGCTGATACGCAGTATTTT. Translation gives CSVEALLGSARADTQYF.

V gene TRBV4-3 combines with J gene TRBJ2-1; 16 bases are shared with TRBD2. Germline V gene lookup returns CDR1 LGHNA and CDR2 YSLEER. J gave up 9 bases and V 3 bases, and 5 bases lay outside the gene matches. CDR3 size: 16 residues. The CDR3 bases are TGCGCCAGCAGCCAGTCGGGACTAGCGGGGGGGCGTGAGCAGTTCTTC. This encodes CASSQSGLAGGREQFF.

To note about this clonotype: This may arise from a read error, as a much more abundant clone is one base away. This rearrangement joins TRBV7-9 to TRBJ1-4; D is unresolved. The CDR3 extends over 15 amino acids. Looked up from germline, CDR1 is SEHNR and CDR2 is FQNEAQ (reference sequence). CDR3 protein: CASSPTRGINERLFF. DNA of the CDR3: TGTGCCAGCAGCCCCACACGGGGAATCAATGAAAGACTGTTTTTT. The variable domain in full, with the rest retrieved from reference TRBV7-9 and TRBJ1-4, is DTGVSQNPRHKITKRGQNVTFRCDPISEHNRLYWYRQTLGQGPEFLTYFQNEAQLEKSRLLSDRFSAERPKGSFSTLEIQRTEQGDSAMYLCASSPTRGINERLFFGSGTQLSVL.

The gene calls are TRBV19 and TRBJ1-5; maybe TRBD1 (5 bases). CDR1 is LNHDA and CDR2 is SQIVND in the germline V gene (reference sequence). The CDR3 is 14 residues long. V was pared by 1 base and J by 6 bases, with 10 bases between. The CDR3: CASSIASGVQPQHF. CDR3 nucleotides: TGTGCCAGTAGTATAGCTTCGGGGGTTCAGCCCCAGCATTTT.

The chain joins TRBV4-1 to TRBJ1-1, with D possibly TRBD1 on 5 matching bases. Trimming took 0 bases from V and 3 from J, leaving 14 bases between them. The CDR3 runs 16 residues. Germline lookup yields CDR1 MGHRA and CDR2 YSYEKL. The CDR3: CASSQDFGGEDTEAFF. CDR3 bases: TGCGCCAGCAGCCAAGATTTTGGGGGGGAGGACACTGAAGCTTTCTTT.

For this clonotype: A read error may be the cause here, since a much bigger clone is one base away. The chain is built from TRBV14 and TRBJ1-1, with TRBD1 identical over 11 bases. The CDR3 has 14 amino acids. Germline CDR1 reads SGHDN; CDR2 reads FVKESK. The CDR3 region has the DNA TGTGCCAGCAGCCCAGGACAGGGGGCTTGGGAAGCTTCCTTT. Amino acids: CASSPGQGAWEASF.

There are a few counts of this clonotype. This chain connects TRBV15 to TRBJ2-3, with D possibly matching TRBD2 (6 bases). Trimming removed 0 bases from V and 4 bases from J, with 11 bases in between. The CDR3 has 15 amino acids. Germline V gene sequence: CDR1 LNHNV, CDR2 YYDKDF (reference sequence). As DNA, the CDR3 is TGTGCCACCAGCAGAGAAAGACGGAGGGCAGATACGCAGTATTTT. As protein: CATSRERRRADTQYF.

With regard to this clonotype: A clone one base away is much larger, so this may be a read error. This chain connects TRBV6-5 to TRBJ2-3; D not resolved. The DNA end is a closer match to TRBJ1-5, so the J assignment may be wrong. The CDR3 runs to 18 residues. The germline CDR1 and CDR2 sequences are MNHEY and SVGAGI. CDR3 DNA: TGTGCCAGCAGTCTTCGACTAGCGGGAGAGGTGGGCACAGATACGCAGCATTTT. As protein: CASSLRLAGEVGTDTQHF.

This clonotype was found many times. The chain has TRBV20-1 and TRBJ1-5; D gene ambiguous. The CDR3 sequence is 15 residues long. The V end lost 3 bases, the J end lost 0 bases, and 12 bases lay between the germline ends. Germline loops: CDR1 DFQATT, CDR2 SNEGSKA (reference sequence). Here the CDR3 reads CSASQSGDSNQPQHF. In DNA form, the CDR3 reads TGCAGTGCTAGTCAGTCCGGAGATAGCAATCAGCCCCAGCATTTT.

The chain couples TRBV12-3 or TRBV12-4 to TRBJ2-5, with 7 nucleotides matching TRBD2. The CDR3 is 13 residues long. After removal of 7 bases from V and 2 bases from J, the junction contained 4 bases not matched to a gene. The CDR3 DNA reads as TGTGCCAGCACAACAGCGGGACAAGAGACCCAGTACTTC. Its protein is CASTTAGQETQYF.